This T cell receptor (beta chain) was identified during a study of shared clonotypes between healthy human individuals. Study context: Donors were two women and a few men aged 18 to 49.

As for this clone: This sample includes further DNA sequences coding for the same CDR3.

Generated by immunoSEQ multiplex PCR, the TCRdb table keeps only in-frame clones and is missing some. The table shows under 850,000 clones, with just under 75% occurring only once. The TCR originated in a woman in her 30s in good health. The material sequenced was memory CD4+ T cells sorted from blood. Subset here: CD45RA-negative fraction.

In DNA form, the CDR3 reads TGTGCCAGCAGGGGTGTTTACGAGCAGTACTTC. This codes for CASRGVYEQYF. The rearrangement uses TRBV6-1 and TRBJ2-7; D not resolved. With 6 bases removed from V and 4 bases from J, the gap between germline ends came to 7 bases. Germline V gene data show CDR1 as MNHNS and CDR2 as SASEGT. The CDR3 has 11 amino acids.